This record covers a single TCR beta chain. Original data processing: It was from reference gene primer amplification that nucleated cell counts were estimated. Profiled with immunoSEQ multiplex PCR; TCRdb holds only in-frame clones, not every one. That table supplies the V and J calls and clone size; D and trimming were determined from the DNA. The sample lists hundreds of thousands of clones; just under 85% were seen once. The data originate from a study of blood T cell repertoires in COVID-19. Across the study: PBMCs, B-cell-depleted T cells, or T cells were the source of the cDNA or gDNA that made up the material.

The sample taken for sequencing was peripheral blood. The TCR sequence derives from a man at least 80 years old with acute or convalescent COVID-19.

The CDR3 spells CATSRGDPGGYGYTF. The DNA for the CDR3 is TGTGCCACCAGCAGAGGAGACCCCGGGGGGTATGGCTACACCTTC. The chain uses TRBV15 and TRBJ1-2; D possibly corresponds to TRBD1 (5 bases). V shed 1 base and J shed 5 bases, with 14 bases lying between them. The germline gives CDR1 LNHNV, CDR2 YYDKDF (reference sequence). There are 15 residues in the CDR3.